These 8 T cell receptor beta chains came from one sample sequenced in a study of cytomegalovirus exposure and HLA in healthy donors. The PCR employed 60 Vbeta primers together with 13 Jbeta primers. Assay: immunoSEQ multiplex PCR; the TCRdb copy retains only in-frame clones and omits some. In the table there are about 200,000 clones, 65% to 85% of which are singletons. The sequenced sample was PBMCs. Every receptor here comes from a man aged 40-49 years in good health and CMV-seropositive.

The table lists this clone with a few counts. This CDR3 reads CASSLTREQYF. The CDR3 DNA is TGTGCCAGCAGCCTTACTAGGGAGCAGTACTTC. The chain links TRBV28 to TRBJ2-7; weak D call: TRBD2 (5 bases). The germline V gene encodes CDR1 MDHEN and CDR2 SYDVKM. Trimming took off 6 bases at V and 7 bases at J, with 10 bases between the two ends. The CDR3 has 11 amino acids.

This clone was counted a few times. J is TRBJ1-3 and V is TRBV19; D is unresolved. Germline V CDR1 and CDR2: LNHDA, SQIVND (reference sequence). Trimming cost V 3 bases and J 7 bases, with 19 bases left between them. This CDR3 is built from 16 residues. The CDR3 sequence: CASSISAGLLGNTIYF. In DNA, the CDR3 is TGTGCCAGTAGTATTTCGGCGGGCCTCCTGGGCAACACCATATATTTT.

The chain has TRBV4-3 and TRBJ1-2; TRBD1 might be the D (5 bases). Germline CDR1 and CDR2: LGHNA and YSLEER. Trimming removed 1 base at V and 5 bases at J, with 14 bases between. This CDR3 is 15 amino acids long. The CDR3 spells CASSQARVGGYGYTF. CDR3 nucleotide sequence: TGCGCCAGCAGCCAAGCCAGGGTGGGGGGTTATGGCTACACCTTC.

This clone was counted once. The CDR3 spells CASSLRSGYRSYNEQFF. CDR3 nucleotide sequence: TGTGCCAGCAGCTTACGTAGCGGATACCGATCCTACAATGAGCAGTTCTTC. The gene calls are TRBV7-8 and TRBJ2-1; possible D gene TRBD2, 6 bases. The CDR3 totals 17 residues. Trimming took off 2 bases at V and 1 base at J, with 15 bases between the two ends. Germline-derived CDR1 and CDR2 are SGHVS and FQNEAQ.

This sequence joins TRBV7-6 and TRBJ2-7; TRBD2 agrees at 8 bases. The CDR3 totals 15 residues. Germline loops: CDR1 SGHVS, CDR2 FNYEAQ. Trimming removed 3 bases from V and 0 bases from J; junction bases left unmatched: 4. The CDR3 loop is CASSFTSGSSYEQYF. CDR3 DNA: TGTGCCAGCAGCTTCACTAGCGGATCCTCCTACGAGCAGTACTTC.

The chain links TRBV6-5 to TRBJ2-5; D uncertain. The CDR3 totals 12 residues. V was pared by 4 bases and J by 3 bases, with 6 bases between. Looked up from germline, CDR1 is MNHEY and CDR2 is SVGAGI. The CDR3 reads CASSSTEETQYF. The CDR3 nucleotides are TGTGCCAGCAGTTCCACGGAAGAGACCCAGTACTTC.

The CDR3 protein is CASSPHGFEQYF. DNA for the CDR3: TGTGCCAGCAGCCCCCACGGGTTCGAGCAGTACTTC. The V call is TRBV28, the J call TRBJ2-5, with unresolved D. The J call may be wrong; the DNA end is better matched by TRBJ2-7. The CDR3 consists of 12 residues. Germline CDR1 is MDHEN and CDR2 is SYDVKM.

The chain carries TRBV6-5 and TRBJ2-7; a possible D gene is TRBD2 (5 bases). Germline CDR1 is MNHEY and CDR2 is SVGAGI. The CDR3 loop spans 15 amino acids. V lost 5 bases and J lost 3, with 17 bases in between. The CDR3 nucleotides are TGTGCCAGCAGTGTTAGAGGGAAAAGGAACTACGAGCAGTACTTC. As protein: CASSVRGKRNYEQYF.